This T cell receptor beta chain was recorded in a study of control samples from healthy donors and cancer patients. Germline V gene lookup returns CDR1 WSHSY and CDR2 SAAADI. The CDR3 contains 15 residues. V lost 3 bases and J lost 3, with 12 bases in between. Generated by immunoSEQ multiplex PCR, the TCRdb table keeps only in-frame clones and is missing some. Of 150,000 to 180,000 clones listed, 85% to 95% are singletons. This receptor was obtained from a man aged 35 to 55 in good health. The sample was blood. V gene TRBV10-2 combines with J gene TRBJ2-4, with D possibly TRBD1 on 6 matching bases. CDR3: CASSETGWGKNIQYF. Here the CDR3 DNA reads TGCGCCAGCAGTGAAACAGGGTGGGGCAAAAACATTCAGTACTTC.